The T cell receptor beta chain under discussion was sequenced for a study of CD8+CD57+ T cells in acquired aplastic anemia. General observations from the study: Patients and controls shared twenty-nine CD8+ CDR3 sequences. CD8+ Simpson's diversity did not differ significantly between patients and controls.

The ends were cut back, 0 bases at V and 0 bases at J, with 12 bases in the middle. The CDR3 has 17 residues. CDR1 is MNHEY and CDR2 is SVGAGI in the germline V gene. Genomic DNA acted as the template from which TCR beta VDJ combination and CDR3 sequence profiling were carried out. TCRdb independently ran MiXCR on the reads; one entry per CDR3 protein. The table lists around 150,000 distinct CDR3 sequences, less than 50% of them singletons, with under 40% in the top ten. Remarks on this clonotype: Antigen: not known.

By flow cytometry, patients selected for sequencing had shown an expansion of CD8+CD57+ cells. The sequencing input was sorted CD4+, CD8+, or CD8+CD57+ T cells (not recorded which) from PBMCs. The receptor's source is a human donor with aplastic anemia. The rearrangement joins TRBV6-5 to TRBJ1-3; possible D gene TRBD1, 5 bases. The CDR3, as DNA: TGTGCCAGCAGTTACTCGGCAGGACAAGCCTCTGGAAACACCATATATTTT. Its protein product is CASSYSAGQASGNTIYF.